What follows are 31 T cell receptor beta chains derived from one specimen sequenced in a study of shared T cell receptors in the human thymus. TCRdb's table, derived via immunoSEQ multiplex PCR, lists solely in-frame clones and lacks some. The sample includes approximately 760,000 clones, approximately 83% of them seen just once. The same data also went into a second study, on human thymus T cells.

The sample comprised thymocytes. The receptor source for this set is a girl under two years old with a congenital heart defect.

This chain joins TRBV18 and TRBJ1-5; the D is unclear. The length of the CDR3 is 15 residues. Looked up from germline, CDR1 is KGHSH and CDR2 is LQKENI. V lost 0 bases and J 1 base, leaving 7 bases between the germline ends. CDR3 residues: CASSPPYGSNQPQHF. The CDR3 DNA reads TGTGCCAGCTCACCACCGTACGGGAGCAATCAGCCCCAGCATTTT.

The rearrangement links TRBV29-1 to TRBJ2-1; perhaps TRBD2 as D (5 bases). Per the germline V gene, CDR1 is SQVTM and CDR2 is ANQGSEA. Trimming stripped 6 bases from V and 3 bases from J, with 12 bases between. CDR3 length: 13 residues. The CDR3 DNA is TGCAGCGTCCCCACGAGGGACTACAATGAGCAGTTCTTC. Translating gives CSVPTRDYNEQFF.

The chain couples TRBV4-1 to TRBJ1-1, with 10 positions matching TRBD1. There are 15 residues in the CDR3. After removal of 5 bases from V and 4 bases from J, the junction contained 7 bases not matched to a gene. CDR1 is MGHRA, CDR2 YSYEKL, per germline. The CDR3 DNA reads TGCGCCAGCAGCGGTCGGGACAGGGGCGGCACTGAAGCTTTCTTT. Its protein product is CASSGRDRGGTEAFF.

This clone showed up just a few times. V gene TRBV11-2 combines with J gene TRBJ1-1, with D tentatively TRBD1 (5 bases). Germline CDR1 is SGHAT and CDR2 is FQNNGV. Trimming cost V 5 bases and J 1 base, with 14 bases left between them. The CDR3 has 15 residues. CDR3 in amino acids: CASSPSRGKNTEAFF. The CDR3 DNA follows: TGTGCCAGCAGCCCCTCTCGGGGGAAGAACACTGAAGCTTTCTTT.

This clone was detected a few times. The chain couples TRBV2 to TRBJ1-1; 8 bases agree with TRBD1. With 3 bases clipped from V and 5 bases from J, the junction kept 14 bases outside the gene matches. This CDR3 is 17 amino acids long. Germline assignment: CDR1 SNHLY and CDR2 FYNNEI. CDR3 coding DNA: TGTGCCAGCAGTGAGGACAGGGTATACGATTGTTGGACTGAAGCTTTCTTT. The encoded protein is CASSEDRVYDCWTEAFF. Supplemented by reference TRBV2 and TRBJ1-1, the full variable domain reads EPEVTQTPSHQVTQMGQEVILRCVPISNHLYFYWYRQILGQKVEFLVSFYNNEISEKSEIFDDQFSVERPDGSNFTLKIRSTKLEDSAMYFCASSEDRVYDCWTEAFFGQGTRLTVV.

This clone showed up just a few times. V and J are TRBV6-1 and TRBJ2-1; 8 positions agree with TRBD2. This CDR3 region has 17 residues. Trimming cost V 1 base and J 0 bases; bases outside gene matches: 5. Germline loops: CDR1 MNHNS, CDR2 SASEGT. DNA of the CDR3: TGTGCCAGCAGTGAAGTGAGCGGGGGCAACTCCTACAATGAGCAGTTCTTC. This codes for CASSEVSGGNSYNEQFF.

The genes are TRBV5-6 and TRBJ1-2; the match to TRBD1 covers 7 bases. This CDR3 has 15 amino acids. In germline, CDR1 is SGHDT, CDR2 YYEEEE. The V and J ends lost 0 bases and 4 bases, in that order; junction bases with no gene match: 6. The CDR3 sequence: CASSLGGGGTYGYTF. DNA for the CDR3: TGTGCCAGCAGCTTGGGAGGAGGGGGCACCTATGGCTACACCTTC.

V gene TRBV9 combines with J gene TRBJ2-1; 10 bases align to TRBD2. The CDR3 consists of 18 residues. The V segment lost 0 bases and the J segment 8 bases; nucleotides outside the gene matches: 14. Per germline, CDR1 SGDLS and CDR2 YYNGEE. The CDR3 loop is CASSVGVAGGRRWDEQFF. The CDR3 DNA sequence: TGTGCCAGCAGCGTAGGGGTAGCGGGGGGCCGCCGGTGGGATGAGCAGTTCTTC. Full variable domain (remainder filled in from reference TRBV9 and TRBJ2-1): DSGVTQTPKHLITATGQRVTLRCSPRSGDLSVYWYQQSLDQGLQFLIQYYNGEERAKGNILERFSAQQFPDLHSELNLSSLELGDSALYFCASSVGVAGGRRWDEQFFGPGTRLTVL.

V usage is TRBV2 and J usage is TRBJ1-2; weak D call: TRBD1 (5 bases). The CDR3 totals 15 residues. V was trimmed by 8 bases and J by 0 bases, leaving 16 bases between them. The germline gives CDR1 SNHLY, CDR2 FYNNEI. CDR3 nucleotides: TGTGCCAGCCACGGGGGGGAAAAGGCTAACTATGGCTACACCTTC. It encodes CASHGGEKANYGYTF.

The gene calls are TRBV29-1 and TRBJ2-5; 11 bases match TRBD2. Germline trimming cut 5 bases from V and 13 bases from J; bases unmatched to any gene: 9. Germline V gene data show CDR1 as SQVTM and CDR2 as ANQGSEA. The CDR3 runs to 12 residues. CDR3: CSVPSGLAGLYF. CDR3 nucleotide sequence: TGCAGCGTTCCCTCAGGACTAGCGGGTTTGTACTTC.

This clone showed up just once. V gene TRBV4-1 combines with J gene TRBJ1-5; TRBD1 is a possible D gene (6 bases). CDR1 MGHRA and CDR2 YSYEKL come from the germline V gene. V was shortened by 4 bases and J by 7 bases, with 29 bases between the two germline ends. The CDR3 length is 19 residues. The CDR3 sequence: CASSPSSRPGHFYPQPQHF. In DNA form, the CDR3 reads TGCGCCAGCAGCCCGTCAAGTCGGCCGGGACACTTCTATCCACAGCCCCAGCATTTT.

This clone was picked up a small number of times. The rearrangement uses TRBV10-3 and TRBJ1-1, with TRBD1 matching 7 bases. V lost 6 bases and J lost 3; bases outside the gene matches: 7. Germline loops: CDR1 ENHRY, CDR2 SYGVKD. This CDR3 contains 14 residues. CDR3 loop: CAIRHGQEDTEAFF. CDR3 sequence (DNA): TGTGCCATCAGGCACGGACAGGAGGACACTGAAGCTTTCTTT.

This clone was counted between two and nine times. The chain is built from TRBV4-3 and TRBJ1-1; the D is unclear. Per germline, CDR1 LGHNA and CDR2 YSLEER. The CDR3 spans 16 residues. V lost 6 bases to trimming and J lost 0 bases, with 17 bases between them. The CDR3 bases are TGCGCCAGCAGTCAGTACCAGGATCCTGTGAACACTGAAGCTTTCTTT. Its translation: CASSQYQDPVNTEAFF.

The chain links TRBV2 to TRBJ1-1; D perhaps matches TRBD1 (6 bases). The germline CDR1 and CDR2 sequences are SNHLY and FYNNEI. The length of the CDR3 is 16 residues. Between the trimmed V and J ends, which lost 8 bases and 4 bases, there was a span of 23 bases. This CDR3 is CASPTTGGFESTEAFF. In DNA form, the CDR3 reads TGTGCCAGCCCCACGACAGGAGGCTTCGAAAGCACTGAAGCTTTCTTT.

The rearrangement joins TRBV6-1 to TRBJ2-5, with 12 bases aligning to TRBD1. CDR1 MNHNS and CDR2 SASEGT come from the germline V gene. This CDR3 region has 13 residues. The V and J ends lost 10 bases and 4 bases, in that order; junction bases with no gene match: 4. The CDR3 region has the DNA TGTGCCATCCGGGACAGGGGGCCAGAGACCCAGTACTTC. It is translated as CAIRDRGPETQYF.

In DNA form, the CDR3 reads TGTGCCACCAGCAAATCCAGGGCCCCTAACTATGGCTACACCTTC. Its protein product is CATSKSRAPNYGYTF. The rearrangement joins TRBV15 to TRBJ1-2, with D possibly being TRBD1 (5 bases). Trimming removed 4 bases from V and 0 bases from J, with 12 bases in between. The length of the CDR3 is 15 residues. From germline, CDR1 is LNHNV and CDR2 YYDKDF (reference sequence).

CDR3 nucleotides: TGTGCCAGCAGCTCAACCCGCAGGGTGAACACTGAAGCTTTCTTT. This encodes CASSSTRRVNTEAFF. V usage is TRBV7-6 and J usage is TRBJ1-1; TRBD1 might be the D (5 bases). Trimming pared 4 bases from V and 0 bases from J, leaving 12 bases between. CDR3 size: 15 residues. Per germline, CDR1 SGHVS and CDR2 FNYEAQ.

The J gene is TRBJ1-6, the V gene TRBV9, with D unclear. In germline, CDR1 is SGDLS, CDR2 YYNGEE. The CDR3 is 13 residues long. With 2 bases removed from V and 11 bases from J, the gap between germline ends came to 11 bases. This chain's CDR3 is CASSVGSGPPLHF. DNA for the CDR3: TGTGCCAGCAGCGTGGGTAGCGGTCCACCCCTCCACTTT.

The chain uses TRBV27 and TRBJ2-1, with a tentative D call TRBD1 (6 bases). Between the trimmed V and J ends, which lost 1 base and 6 bases, there was a span of 16 bases. This CDR3 has 16 residues. CDR1 and CDR2 from the germline V gene are MNHEY and SMNVEV (reference sequence). The DNA of the CDR3 is TGTGCCAGCAGTTTATATAACAGGGTTGGGGTCAATGAGCAGTTCTTC. Its translation is CASSLYNRVGVNEQFF.

V is TRBV5-1 and J is TRBJ1-2; weak D call: TRBD1 (6 bases). The CDR3 is made up of 13 amino acids. V was pared by 4 bases and J by 3 bases, with 10 bases between. Germline CDR1 reads SGHRS; CDR2 reads YFSETQ. CDR3: CASSLRQDYGYTF. As DNA, the CDR3 is TGCGCCAGCAGCCTCCGACAGGACTATGGCTACACCTTC.

The table lists this clone with a few counts. The chain is built from TRBV2 and TRBJ1-1; the match to TRBD1 covers 8 bases. Unmatched junction bases numbered 10, after V lost 6 bases and J lost 1 base. The CDR3 runs 16 residues. Germline values: CDR1 SNHLY, CDR2 FYNNEI. CDR3 coding DNA: TGTGCCAGCAGCGGGGGACAGGCAGGGTGGAACACTGAAGCTTTCTTT. This codes for CASSGGQAGWNTEAFF.

This clone was counted between two and nine times. The chain uses TRBV9 and TRBJ2-7; D is possibly TRBD1 (6 bases). The CDR3 has 15 amino acids. The germline CDR1 and CDR2 sequences are SGDLS and YYNGEE. V lost 4 bases and J lost 1, with 15 bases in between. The CDR3 reads CASSKTGQPSYEQYF. Written as DNA, the CDR3 is TGTGCCAGCAGCAAGACCGGACAGCCTTCCTACGAGCAGTACTTC.

This rearrangement joins TRBV4-1 to TRBJ1-1; a possible D gene is TRBD1 (6 bases). This CDR3 has 16 residues. The V and J ends lost 1 base and 0 bases respectively, with 12 bases between them. CDR1 and CDR2 (germline): MGHRA, YSYEKL. CDR3 residues: CASSQANRVVNTEAFF. For the CDR3, the DNA is TGCGCCAGCAGCCAAGCTAACAGGGTCGTGAACACTGAAGCTTTCTTT.

The chain links TRBV4-1 to TRBJ2-5; no clear D gene. Germline lookup yields CDR1 MGHRA and CDR2 YSYEKL. V lost 4 bases and J lost 5, with 5 bases in between. The CDR3 length is 11 residues. The CDR3 loop is CASSLRETQYF. The CDR3 DNA follows: TGCGCCAGCAGCCTCAGGGAGACCCAGTACTTC.

This rearrangement joins TRBV10-3 to TRBJ1-2; the match to TRBD1 covers 8 bases. J was trimmed by 6 bases and V by 8 bases; bases with no gene match: 5. The CDR3 covers 12 residues. In germline, CDR1 is ENHRY, CDR2 SYGVKD. The CDR3 DNA reads TGTGCCATCGACACAGGGGGAGATGGCTACACCTTC. Its protein is CAIDTGGDGYTF.

This clone was picked up a small number of times. The chain combines TRBV15 with TRBJ2-3; 10 bases align to TRBD2. The germline V gene encodes CDR1 LNHNV and CDR2 YYDKDF (reference sequence). Trimming at V came to 4 bases and at J to 8 bases, leaving 12 bases not matched to a gene. The CDR3 covers 16 residues. In DNA form, the CDR3 reads TGTGCCACCAGCATCAGACCTAGCGGGGGACCACGTACGCAGTATTTT. Residues: CATSIRPSGGPRTQYF. Full variable domain (missing parts from reference TRBV15 and TRBJ2-3): DAMVIQNPRYQVTQFGKPVTLSCSQTLNHNVMYWYQQKSSQAPKLLFHYYDKDFNNEADTPDNFQSRRPNTSFCFLDIRSPGLGDTAMYLCATSIRPSGGPRTQYFGPGTRLTVL.

This sequence joins TRBV28 and TRBJ1-3; 7 nucleotides align to TRBD1. The germline V gene encodes CDR1 MDHEN and CDR2 SYDVKM. The CDR3 consists of 15 residues. With V trimmed by 6 bases and J by 4 bases, 9 bases remained unmatched. The CDR3 DNA reads as TGTGCCAGCAGCCCCGACCCGGACAGGGGAAACACCATATATTTT. Translated, it gives CASSPDPDRGNTIYF.

This clone was counted between two and nine times. V usage is TRBV4-1 and J usage is TRBJ1-1; 8 bases are shared with TRBD1. The CDR3 is 15 amino acids. V shed 3 bases and J 0 bases; nucleotides not matched to a gene: 3. Germline V CDR1 and CDR2: MGHRA, YSYEKL. The CDR3: CASSQRTGMNTEAFF. Written as DNA, the CDR3 is TGCGCCAGCAGCCAGAGGACAGGGATGAACACTGAAGCTTTCTTT.

The chain carries TRBV5-4 and TRBJ2-3, with 9 bases fitting TRBD2. The J segment lost 4 bases and the V segment lost 0 bases, leaving 6 bases of the junction unmatched. The CDR3 covers 16 residues. Germline CDR1 SGHNT, CDR2 YYREEE (reference sequence). The DNA of the CDR3 is TGTGCCAGCAGCTTGGGGGCGGGGGGGGCTTCAGATACGCAGTATTTT. Protein sequence: CASSLGAGGASDTQYF.

This rearrangement joins TRBV7-9 to TRBJ2-1; TRBD1 matches 9 bases. Germline V gene sequence: CDR1 SEHNR, CDR2 FQNEAQ (reference sequence). The J segment lost 1 base and the V segment lost 4 bases, leaving 8 bases of the junction unmatched. The CDR3 has 17 amino acids. CDR3 DNA: TGTGCCAGCAGCTACGCCAACAGGGGGCTTTCCTACAATGAGCAGTTCTTC. Protein: CASSYANRGLSYNEQFF.

The genes are TRBV6-1 and TRBJ1-4, with a tentative D call TRBD1 (5 bases). V was clipped by 3 bases and J by 2 bases, with 10 bases between them. CDR1 and CDR2 from the germline V gene are MNHNS and SASEGT. CDR3 length equals 15 residues. The CDR3, as DNA: TGTGCCAGCAGTGACAGGGAAGACACTAATGAAAAACTGTTTTTT. This codes for CASSDREDTNEKLFF.